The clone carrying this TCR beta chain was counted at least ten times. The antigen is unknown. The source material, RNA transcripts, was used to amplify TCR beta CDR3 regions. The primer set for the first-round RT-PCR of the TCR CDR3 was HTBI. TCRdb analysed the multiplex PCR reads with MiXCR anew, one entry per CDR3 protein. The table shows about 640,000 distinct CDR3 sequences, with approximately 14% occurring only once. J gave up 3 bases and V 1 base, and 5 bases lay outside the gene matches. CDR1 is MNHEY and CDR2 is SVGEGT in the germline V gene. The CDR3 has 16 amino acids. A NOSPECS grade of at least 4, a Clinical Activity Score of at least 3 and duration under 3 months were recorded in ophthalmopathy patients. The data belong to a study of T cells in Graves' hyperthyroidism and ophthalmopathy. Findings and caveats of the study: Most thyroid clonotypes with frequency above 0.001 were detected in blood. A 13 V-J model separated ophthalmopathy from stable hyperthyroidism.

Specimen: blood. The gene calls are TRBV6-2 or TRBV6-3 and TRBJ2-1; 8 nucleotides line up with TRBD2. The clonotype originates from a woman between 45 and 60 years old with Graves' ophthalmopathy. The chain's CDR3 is CASSYYPSGSYNEQFF. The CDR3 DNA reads TGTGCCAGCAGTTACTACCCCAGCGGGAGCTACAATGAGCAGTTCTTC.